These T cell receptor beta chains were read from a single sample in a study of technical replicates of blood from a handful of donors. Clones were read by immunoSEQ multiplex PCR, and TCRdb kept only the in-frame ones, dropping some. Here the sample spans 54,000 or so clones, about 93% being singletons. The specimen was T cells isolated from PBMCs. The receptors were gathered from a human donor in good health. The CDR3 runs from the conserved cysteine through the conserved F or W. D genes are given only for firm matches. Clone size is not always given. Where it is, it says once, few, many or a class for expanded clones.

d_gene: .; j_gene: TRBJ1-1; abundance: .; v_gene: TRBV28; CDR3nt: TGTGCCAGCAGTTTGTTGGGACATCAACACACTGAAGCTTTCTTT; CDR3aa: CASSLLGHQHTEAFF
d_gene: .; j_gene: TRBJ1-2; abundance: .; v_gene: TRBV7-3; CDR3nt: TGTGCCAGCAGCTCCGACAATTCCGACTATGGCTACACCTTC; CDR3aa: CASSSDNSDYGYTF
d_gene: TRBD1; j_gene: TRBJ1-2; abundance: .; v_gene: TRBV5-1; CDR3nt: TGCGCCAGCAGCCCGAGGGACAGTCAGTATGGCTACACCTTC; CDR3aa: CASSPRDSQYGYTF
d_gene: .; j_gene: TRBJ1-2; abundance: .; v_gene: TRBV10-1; CDR3nt: TGCGCCAGCAGTGAGACCCTAGAGGGTATCTATGGCTACACCTTC; CDR3aa: CASSETLEGIYGYTF
d_gene: .; j_gene: TRBJ2-5; abundance: .; v_gene: TRBV5-1; CDR3nt: TGCGCCAGCAGCTTGGCCGGGGCGGGACAAGAGACCCAGTACTTC; CDR3aa: CASSLAGAGQETQYF
d_gene: TRBD2; j_gene: TRBJ2-7; abundance: .; v_gene: TRBV11-3; CDR3nt: TGTGCCAGCAGCTTAGAATCGGGACTAGCCATTAAAGGATACTACGAGCAGTACTTC; CDR3aa: CASSLESGLAIKGYYEQYF
d_gene: .; j_gene: TRBJ1-5; abundance: .; v_gene: TRBV6-5; CDR3nt: TGTGCCAGCAGTGGAGACAGGAGTTACAATCAGCCCCAGCATTTT; CDR3aa: CASSGDRSYNQPQHF
d_gene: .; j_gene: TRBJ1-3; abundance: .; v_gene: TRBV11-3; CDR3nt: TGTGCCAGCAGCTCACCTTGGACTTCTGGAAACACCATATATTTT; CDR3aa: CASSSPWTSGNTIYF
d_gene: TRBD1; j_gene: TRBJ2-1; abundance: .; v_gene: TRBV13; CDR3nt: TGTGCCAGCAGCTTAGTGACAGGGGGGTCCAATGAGCAGTTCTTC; CDR3aa: CASSLVTGGSNEQFF
d_gene: TRBD1; j_gene: TRBJ1-4; abundance: .; v_gene: TRBV7-6; CDR3nt: TGTGCCAGCAGTTGGGGACAGGGGGCAAAACTGTTTTTT; CDR3aa: CASSWGQGAKLFF
d_gene: TRBD2; j_gene: TRBJ2-1; abundance: .; v_gene: TRBV9; CDR3nt: TGTGCCAGTACTGGCGGGAGGGACTCCTACAATGAGCAGTTCTTC; CDR3aa: CASTGGRDSYNEQFF
d_gene: TRBD2; j_gene: TRBJ2-1; abundance: .; v_gene: TRBV7-8; CDR3nt: TGTGCTTCCCTGGGGGGGGTCTACAATGAGCAGTTCTTC; CDR3aa: CASLGGVYNEQFF
d_gene: .; j_gene: TRBJ2-7; abundance: .; v_gene: TRBV29-1; CDR3nt: TGCAGCGTTTTCCGAGGGGCGGGGAAGCAGTACTTC; CDR3aa: CSVFRGAGKQYF
d_gene: .; j_gene: TRBJ2-6; abundance: .; v_gene: TRBV7-9; CDR3nt: TGTGCCAGCAGTCTGGGCGCGGGGGCCAACGTCCTGACTTTC; CDR3aa: CASSLGAGANVLTF
d_gene: TRBD1; j_gene: TRBJ1-2; abundance: .; v_gene: TRBV5-4; CDR3nt: TGTGCCAGCAGCTCCTGGGACAGTCAGAACGCTAACTATGGCTACACCTTC; CDR3aa: CASSSWDSQNANYGYTF
d_gene: TRBD2; j_gene: TRBJ2-7; abundance: .; v_gene: TRBV5-1; CDR3nt: TGCGCCAGCAGCTTGTCGGGGGGGAGGTCCTACGAGCAGTACTTC; CDR3aa: CASSLSGGRSYEQYF
d_gene: TRBD1; j_gene: TRBJ2-7; abundance: .; v_gene: TRBV5-1; CDR3nt: TGCGCCAGCAGCTTTAAATACCTTACCGGGACAGAACTAGAGGTGGTTTACGAGCAGTACTTC; CDR3aa: CASSFKYLTGTELEVVYEQYF
d_gene: .; j_gene: TRBJ2-7; abundance: .; v_gene: TRBV18; CDR3nt: TGTGCCAGCTCACCGGGCGACACCAGCTACGAGCAGTACTTC; CDR3aa: CASSPGDTSYEQYF
d_gene: TRBD2; j_gene: TRBJ2-7; abundance: .; v_gene: TRBV9; CDR3nt: TGTGCCAGCAGCGCCTCCGGGACTAGCCTATCCAAGCAGTACTTC; CDR3aa: CASSASGTSLSKQYF
d_gene: .; j_gene: TRBJ2-7; abundance: .; v_gene: TRBV5-4; CDR3nt: TGTGCCAGCAGCCCTGAGCCGGTTGACGAGCAGTACTTC; CDR3aa: CASSPEPVDEQYF
d_gene: .; j_gene: TRBJ2-1; abundance: .; v_gene: TRBV20-1; CDR3nt: TGCAGTGCTAATAGCTGGGAGCAGTTCTTC; CDR3aa: CSANSWEQFF
d_gene: TRBD2; j_gene: TRBJ2-3; abundance: .; v_gene: TRBV9; CDR3nt: TGTGCCAGCAGCGTAACACTAGCGGGGGGGGCAAATACGCAGTATTTT; CDR3aa: CASSVTLAGGANTQYF
d_gene: .; j_gene: TRBJ2-3; abundance: .; v_gene: TRBV7-3; CDR3nt: TGTGCCAGCAGCAGAGTGGCAGATACGCAGTATTTT; CDR3aa: CASSRVADTQYF
d_gene: .; j_gene: TRBJ1-1; abundance: .; v_gene: TRBV5-1; CDR3nt: TGCGCCAGCAGCTTGTTACAGGGAGGGACTGAAGCTTTCTTT; CDR3aa: CASSLLQGGTEAFF
d_gene: TRBD1; j_gene: TRBJ2-2; abundance: .; v_gene: TRBV6-6; CDR3nt: TGTGCCAGCAGTCGAAGGACAGGGGACACCGGGGAGCTGTTTTTT; CDR3aa: CASSRRTGDTGELFF
d_gene: TRBD1; j_gene: TRBJ2-7; abundance: .; v_gene: TRBV5-5; CDR3nt: TGTGCCAGCAGCCCAACCACAGGGGGGATAGCCGAGCAGTACTTC; CDR3aa: CASSPTTGGIAEQYF
d_gene: .; j_gene: TRBJ2-5; abundance: .; v_gene: TRBV7-2; CDR3nt: TGTGCCAGCAGCTTAGCGGTTCTTCGACTGGTTGGAGAGACCCAGTACTTC; CDR3aa: CASSLAVLRLVGETQYF
d_gene: TRBD2; j_gene: TRBJ2-1; abundance: once; v_gene: TRBV14; CDR3nt: TGTGCCAGCAGCCGCGTCAGAGCGGGAGGTGTTGAGCAGTTCTTC; CDR3aa: CASSRVRAGGVEQFF
d_gene: TRBD2; j_gene: TRBJ2-5; abundance: .; v_gene: TRBV5-4; CDR3nt: TGTGCCAGCAGCCAGAGACGACAGGCCGCGGGGGGGACCCAGTACTTC; CDR3aa: CASSQRRQAAGGTQYF
d_gene: .; j_gene: TRBJ2-1; abundance: once; v_gene: TRBV29-1; CDR3nt: TGCAGCGTTGAGAAACTCTCCTACAATGAGCAGTTCTTC; CDR3aa: CSVEKLSYNEQFF
d_gene: .; j_gene: TRBJ2-7; abundance: .; v_gene: TRBV5-6; CDR3nt: TGTGCCAGCAGCTTTGGCGGGACCGCCGGCGAGCAGTACTTC; CDR3aa: CASSFGGTAGEQYF
d_gene: TRBD1; j_gene: TRBJ1-1; abundance: .; v_gene: TRBV18; CDR3nt: TGTGCCAGCCGCGGGGCAGGGGGCACTGAAGCTTTCTTT; CDR3aa: CASRGAGGTEAFF
d_gene: .; j_gene: TRBJ1-1; abundance: .; v_gene: TRBV29-1; CDR3nt: TGCAGCGCTGTCCTAGGGGCGAGCACTGAAGCTTTCTTT; CDR3aa: CSAVLGASTEAFF
d_gene: TRBD2; j_gene: TRBJ2-5; abundance: .; v_gene: TRBV5-1; CDR3nt: TGCGCCAGCAGCTTGGCTGATAGCGGGAGTGGGACCCAGTACTTC; CDR3aa: CASSLADSGSGTQYF
d_gene: .; j_gene: TRBJ1-1; abundance: .; v_gene: TRBV11-3; CDR3nt: TGTGCCAGCAGCTTAGTACGTCGGGGGGCCACTGAAGCTTTCTTT; CDR3aa: CASSLVRRGATEAFF
d_gene: TRBD1; j_gene: TRBJ2-7; abundance: .; v_gene: TRBV28; CDR3nt: TGTGCCAGCATTGGACAGGGAGGTACGAAGCAGTACTTC; CDR3aa: CASIGQGGTKQYF
d_gene: .; j_gene: TRBJ2-5; abundance: .; v_gene: TRBV28; CDR3nt: TGTGCCAGCAGTTTATGGACAGCCGGTGGGCAGCCGGAGACCCAGTACTTC; CDR3aa: CASSLWTAGGQPETQYF
d_gene: TRBD1; j_gene: TRBJ2-5; abundance: once; v_gene: TRBV9; CDR3nt: TGTGCCAGCAGCGGCCGGGACAGGGTCCCCACCCAAGAGACCCAGTACTTC; CDR3aa: CASSGRDRVPTQETQYF
d_gene: TRBD1; j_gene: TRBJ2-1; abundance: .; v_gene: TRBV5-4; CDR3nt: TGTGCCAGCAGCTCACTTTCGACAGGGGGCAATGAGCAGTTCTTC; CDR3aa: CASSSLSTGGNEQFF
d_gene: .; j_gene: TRBJ2-5; abundance: .; v_gene: TRBV5-1; CDR3nt: TGCGCCAGCAGCCCGGGACTCCTTCGCAGCTATGCGACCCAGTACTTC; CDR3aa: CASSPGLLRSYATQYF
d_gene: .; j_gene: TRBJ2-5; abundance: .; v_gene: TRBV28; CDR3nt: TGTGCCAGCATGGAGGGAGAGGAGACCCAGTACTTC; CDR3aa: CASMEGEETQYF
d_gene: .; j_gene: TRBJ2-5; abundance: .; v_gene: TRBV9; CDR3nt: TGTGCCAGCAGCACAGGAATACAAGAGACCCAGTACTTC; CDR3aa: CASSTGIQETQYF
d_gene: TRBD2; j_gene: TRBJ2-7; abundance: .; v_gene: TRBV9; CDR3nt: TGTGCCAGCAGCGTAGATGGTAGCGGGGGCTACGAGCAGTACTTC; CDR3aa: CASSVDGSGGYEQYF
d_gene: TRBD2; j_gene: TRBJ2-1; abundance: once; v_gene: TRBV7-9; CDR3nt: TGTGCCAGCAGCTCACTAGCGGGCAAACACAATGAGCAGTTCTTC; CDR3aa: CASSSLAGKHNEQFF
d_gene: .; j_gene: TRBJ2-7; abundance: .; v_gene: TRBV7-8; CDR3nt: TGTGCCAGCAGCCTCGGGGGACTGGCGTACGAGCAGTACTTC; CDR3aa: CASSLGGLAYEQYF
d_gene: TRBD2; j_gene: TRBJ2-7; abundance: once; v_gene: TRBV6-5; CDR3nt: TGTGCCAGCAGCCGCGGACTAGTAGGCTACGAGCAGTACTTC; CDR3aa: CASSRGLVGYEQYF
d_gene: TRBD1; j_gene: TRBJ1-2; abundance: .; v_gene: TRBV5-1; CDR3nt: TGCGCCAGCAGCCCGACAGGGGGCGGCGGCTACACCTTC; CDR3aa: CASSPTGGGGYTF
d_gene: .; j_gene: TRBJ2-7; abundance: .; v_gene: TRBV7-8; CDR3nt: TGTGCCAGCAGCTTAGCGGGGAGCTACGAGCAGTACTTC; CDR3aa: CASSLAGSYEQYF
d_gene: .; j_gene: TRBJ1-1; abundance: .; v_gene: TRBV10-1; CDR3nt: TGCGCCAGCAGTGCACGCGGGATGCAGACTGAAGCTTTCTTT; CDR3aa: CASSARGMQTEAFF
d_gene: TRBD1; j_gene: TRBJ1-2; abundance: .; v_gene: TRBV29-1; CDR3nt: TGCAGCGTTGGTCCCGGGACAGGGGAGGGCTGGGACTATGGCTACACCTTC; CDR3aa: CSVGPGTGEGWDYGYTF
d_gene: TRBD1; j_gene: TRBJ2-6; abundance: .; v_gene: TRBV11-3; CDR3nt: TGTGCCAGCAGCCCGGGACAGGGCATGTGGGGTAACTCTGGGGCCAACGTCCTGACTTTC; CDR3aa: CASSPGQGMWGNSGANVLTF
d_gene: TRBD1; j_gene: TRBJ2-1; abundance: .; v_gene: TRBV10-3; CDR3nt: TGTGCCATCAGTGTAAGACAGGGGATCGATGAGCAGTTCTTC; CDR3aa: CAISVRQGIDEQFF
d_gene: .; j_gene: TRBJ2-3; abundance: once; v_gene: TRBV14; CDR3nt: TGTGCCAGCAGCCAAAAGACAGGCCTTAGCACAGATACGCAGTATTTT; CDR3aa: CASSQKTGLSTDTQYF
d_gene: TRBD1; j_gene: TRBJ2-5; abundance: .; v_gene: TRBV15; CDR3nt: TGTGCCACCAGCATTACCCCGGGACAGGGGCGTGAGACCCAGTACTTC; CDR3aa: CATSITPGQGRETQYF
d_gene: .; j_gene: TRBJ1-3; abundance: .; v_gene: TRBV5-1; CDR3nt: TGCGCCAGCAGCTCAGTGACTGGAAACACCATATATTTT; CDR3aa: CASSSVTGNTIYF
d_gene: TRBD1; j_gene: TRBJ2-7; abundance: once; v_gene: TRBV10-2; CDR3nt: TGCGCCAGCAGTGTAAGAGGGGACAGGGTCTTC; CDR3aa: CASSVRGDRVF
d_gene: TRBD2; j_gene: TRBJ2-2; abundance: .; v_gene: TRBV11-2; CDR3nt: TGTGCCAGCAGGTCGGGACTAGCGGGAGGGCCGCCCGGGGAGCTGTTTTTT; CDR3aa: CASRSGLAGGPPGELFF
d_gene: .; j_gene: TRBJ1-5; abundance: .; v_gene: TRBV11-2; CDR3nt: TGTGCCAGCAGCTTTCACTCTTCTCAGCCCCAGCATTTT; CDR3aa: CASSFHSSQPQHF
d_gene: TRBD2; j_gene: TRBJ2-5; abundance: .; v_gene: TRBV5-4; CDR3nt: TGTGCCAGCAGCTTGGCGGGCGGGAGCCAAGAGACCCAGTACTTC; CDR3aa: CASSLAGGSQETQYF